Listed below are T cell receptor beta chains from one sample, sequenced in a study of CD8 T cells in Susac syndrome. TCRdb used MiXCR to reprocess the immunoSEQ multiplex PCR reads, holding one entry per CDR3 protein. The data contain over 350,000 distinct CDR3 sequences, around 85% of them singletons. Sequencing was done on a sample of CD8+ T cells from PBMCs. All receptors come from a human donor with multiple sclerosis. CDR3s leave out the opening cysteine and the closing phenylalanine or tryptophan. D genes are given only for firm matches.

v_call: TRBV7-6
cdr3_length: 12
d_call: NA
cdr3_aa: ASSTGSGGYGYT

v_call: TRBV4-1
cdr3_length: 12
d_call: NA
cdr3_aa: ASSQEPPGYEQY

v_call: TRBV5-1
cdr3_length: 13
d_call: TRBD2
cdr3_aa: ASSLWREGDNEQF

v_call: TRBV5-1
cdr3_length: 13
d_call: NA
cdr3_aa: ASSINTGAPTEAF

v_call: TRBV7-9
cdr3_length: 15
d_call: NA
cdr3_aa: ASLPRGVKDFYNEQF

v_call: TRBV11-2
cdr3_length: 15
d_call: NA
cdr3_aa: ASSLGRELLAKNIQY

v_call: TRBV19
cdr3_length: 13
d_call: NA
cdr3_aa: ASANSARSSYEQY

v_call: TRBV6-4
cdr3_length: 15
d_call: TRBD2
cdr3_aa: ASSDGGSGASYNEQF

v_call: TRBV4-1
cdr3_length: 11
d_call: NA
cdr3_aa: ASSQVPPQKQF

v_call: TRBV2
cdr3_length: 10
d_call: NA
cdr3_aa: ASSVRSTEAF

v_call: TRBV28
cdr3_length: 12
d_call: NA
cdr3_aa: ASSFANFGRTRY

v_call: TRBV5-1
cdr3_length: 11
d_call: NA
cdr3_aa: ASSLVPDNEQF

v_call: TRBV9
cdr3_length: 16
d_call: TRBD2
cdr3_aa: ASSAEGGGLAGGNEQF

v_call: TRBV12-3/TRBV12-4
cdr3_length: 15
d_call: TRBD2
cdr3_aa: ASSYTRGLGGTDTQY

v_call: TRBV7-9
cdr3_length: 13
d_call: NA
cdr3_aa: ASSAQIRSYNEQF

v_call: TRBV7-2
cdr3_length: 14
d_call: NA
cdr3_aa: ASSLIPPGSNNEQF

v_call: TRBV6-1
cdr3_length: 14
d_call: TRBD2
cdr3_aa: ASKEERGLGTGELF